This TCR beta chain came from a study of response to subunit inactivated influenza vaccine. General study findings and limits: The study's authors posited that every seasonal influenza vaccination enlists few new T cells.

Turning to this clonotype: Antigen specificity is unknown.

TCRdb recomputed calls from the RT-PCR reads with MiXCR, one row per CDR3 protein. This sample has 650,000 to 850,000 distinct CDR3 sequences; over 11% occur once, and the top ten carry less than 7%. V lost 5 bases and J 5 bases, leaving 16 bases between the germline ends. Germline assignment: CDR1 SEHNR and CDR2 FQNEAQ (reference sequence). This CDR3 is built from 14 residues. The input for sequencing was PBMCs from blood, taken approximately 15 days before vaccination. This receptor was taken from a middle-aged man who received an inactivated influenza vaccine. V usage is TRBV7-9 and J usage is TRBJ2-7, with D perhaps matching TRBD1 (6 bases). Here the CDR3 DNA reads TGTGCCAGCAGCCCTACCACAGGGACCAACGAGCAGTACTTC. It codes for CASSPTTGTNEQYF.